The entry that follows covers one T cell receptor beta chain sequence. Its specificity is not known. The PCR was carried out with 60 Vbeta primers and 13 Jbeta primers. Only in-frame clones appear in the TCRdb table, and some are missing; sequencing was by immunoSEQ multiplex PCR. The repertoire consists of 95,000 to 110,000 clones, with roughly 82% occurring once and the leading ten covering 2% to 3%. The data derive from a study of cytomegalovirus exposure and HLA in healthy donors. Whole-study findings and limits: The study put 160 or so TCR beta chains on its list as cytomegalovirus-associated. TCR beta V- and J-gene trimming was later associated with a missense DCLRE1C variant.

This CDR3 is 15 amino acids long. V lost 0 bases to trimming and J lost 5 bases, with 14 bases between them. Germline loops: CDR1 SGHNT, CDR2 YYREEE (reference sequence). The chain has TRBV5-4 and TRBJ1-1, with unresolved D. The source material was PBMCs. This clonotype was sampled from a man aged 30 to 45 in good health and CMV-seropositive. This CDR3 is CASSLDPRAKTEAFF. The CDR3 DNA reads as TGTGCCAGCAGCTTGGACCCCCGAGCGAAGACTGAAGCTTTCTTT.